The 20 T cell receptor beta chains listed next were all sequenced from one sample in a study of cytotoxic CD8 clonotypes in ibrutinib-treated CLL. Sequencing used immunoSEQ multiplex PCR; TCRdb keeps in-frame clones, though not all of them. This repertoire shows roughly 18,000 clones, 65% to 85% found once; its top ten account for about 5.8%. Specimen: PBMCs, collected before ibrutinib treatment. The receptors originated from a human donor with chronic lymphocytic leukemia.

The chain employs TRBV6-6 and TRBJ2-7, with 11 bases that match TRBD1. The V gene's germline CDR1 is MNHNY and CDR2 SVGAGI (reference sequence). V lost 6 bases, J lost 11 bases, and 9 bases stayed unmatched. This CDR3 has 13 residues. The CDR3 region has the DNA TGTGCCAGCAGCCGAGGACAGGGGGCGTACAAGTACTTC. Translated: CASSRGQGAYKYF.

This chain uses TRBV2 with TRBJ2-7; 7 positions match TRBD1. CDR3 length: 10 amino acids. Unmatched junction bases numbered 4, after V lost 7 bases and J lost 10 bases. Germline values: CDR1 SNHLY, CDR2 FYNNEI. DNA for the CDR3: TGTGCCAGCAACACAGGGGTTCAGTACTTC. Protein sequence: CASNTGVQYF.

This clone was recorded a few times. The chain links TRBV19 to TRBJ1-2, with 9 positions matching TRBD1. Germline CDR1 LNHDA, CDR2 SQIVND (reference sequence). This CDR3 spans 15 amino acids. J was trimmed by 5 bases and V by 6 bases; bases with no gene match: 10. CDR3 amino acids: CASRTYGQGRYGYTF. In nucleotides, the CDR3 is TGTGCCAGTAGGACCTACGGACAGGGGAGATATGGCTACACCTTC. The entire variable domain, with the rest obtained from reference TRBV19 and TRBJ1-2, is as follows: DGGITQSPKYLFRKEGQNVTLSCEQNLNHDAMYWYRQDPGQGLRLIYYSQIVNDFQKGDIAEGYSVSREKKESFPLTVTSAQKNPTAFYLCASRTYGQGRYGYTFGSGTRLTVV.

This chain links TRBV30 with TRBJ2-7; D not certain. Germline CDR1 GTSNPN, CDR2 SVGIG (reference sequence). CDR3 size: 13 residues. Trimming shortened V by 1 base and J by 0 bases, and 7 bases separated the two germline ends. The CDR3 bases are TGTGCCTGGAGTGATCAACCCTCCTACGAGCAGTACTTC. This encodes CAWSDQPSYEQYF.

This clone occurred a few times. This chain uses TRBV7-3 with TRBJ2-3; no clear D. Trimming took 1 base from V and 0 from J, leaving 17 bases between them. Per the germline V gene, CDR1 is SGHTA and CDR2 is FQGTGA. The CDR3 totals 18 residues. CDR3 region: CASSLRTLTTASTDTQYF. CDR3 DNA: TGTGCCAGCAGCTTAAGGACGCTTACTACCGCTAGCACAGATACGCAGTATTTT.

This clone has only one observation. Written as DNA, the CDR3 is TGTGCCAGCAAACCCATTGGAGGGGGCGAGGAGCGGGTACTAGCCAAAAACATTCAGTACTTC. Residues: CASKPIGGGEERVLAKNIQYF. The chain uses TRBV27 and TRBJ2-4, with D possibly TRBD1 on 7 matching bases. Deletions cut 7 bases from V and 0 bases from J, with 31 bases between. The length of the CDR3 is 21 residues. Germline V gives CDR1 MNHEY, CDR2 SMNVEV (reference sequence).

The J gene is TRBJ2-7, the V gene TRBV5-1; D is possibly TRBD2 (7 bases). The ends were cut back, 0 bases at V and 5 bases at J, with 15 bases in the middle. CDR1 SGHRS and CDR2 YFSETQ come from the germline V gene. This CDR3 is 15 amino acids long. CDR3 DNA sequence: TGCGCCAGCAGCTTGGTTGCGGGGGCCCTTGACGAGCAGTACTTC. It yields the protein CASSLVAGALDEQYF.

The chain recombines TRBV9 with TRBJ1-6, with D unclear. V lost 4 bases and J 0 bases, leaving 11 bases between the germline ends. Per germline, CDR1 SGDLS and CDR2 YYNGEE. This CDR3 comprises 16 residues. DNA for the CDR3: TGTGCCAGCAGCCTCGGGCGGGGCTCCTATAATTCACCCCTCCACTTT. Translated, it gives CASSLGRGSYNSPLHF.

This rearrangement joins TRBV7-9 to TRBJ1-5, with no clear D. V was pared by 1 base and J by 7 bases, with 11 bases between. The CDR3 is made up of 14 amino acids. Germline loops: CDR1 SEHNR, CDR2 FQNEAQ (reference sequence). CDR3 amino acids: CASSLEGRNQPQHF. In DNA form, the CDR3 reads TGTGCCAGCAGCTTAGAAGGGAGGAACCAGCCCCAGCATTTT. Full variable domain (missing parts from reference TRBV7-9 and TRBJ1-5): DTGVSQNPRHKITKRGQNVTFRCDPISEHNRLYWYRQTLGQGPEFLTYFQNEAQLEKSRLLSDRFSAERPKGSFSTLEIQRTEQGDSAMYLCASSLEGRNQPQHFGDGTRLSIL.

J is TRBJ2-5 and V is TRBV5-1; TRBD2 aligns across 11 bases. Germline V gene lookup returns CDR1 SGHRS and CDR2 YFSETQ. This CDR3 region has 16 residues. V lost 3 bases to trimming and J lost 2 bases; unmatched junction nucleotides: 6. CDR3 in DNA: TGCGCCAGCAGCTCAGGGACTAGCGGAGTTCAAGAGACCCAGTACTTC. Translating gives CASSSGTSGVQETQYF. The variable domain in full, with the rest retrieved from reference TRBV5-1 and TRBJ2-5, is KAGVTQTPRYLIKTRGQQVTLSCSPISGHRSVSWYQQTPGQGLQFLFEYFSETQRNKGNFPGRFSGRQFSNSRSEMNVSTLELGDSALYLCASSSGTSGVQETQYFGPGTRLLVL.

The chain links TRBV30 to TRBJ2-7; 7 nucleotides match TRBD1. V gave up 7 bases and J gave up 0 bases; unmatched junction bases: 6. In germline, CDR1 is GTSNPN, CDR2 SVGIG (reference sequence). CDR3 length: 13 residues. The CDR3 DNA reads TGTGCCTCACGACAGGGTTACTCCTACGAGCAGTACTTC. This sequence encodes CASRQGYSYEQYF.

This chain links TRBV4-3 with TRBJ2-5, with TRBD2 identical over 8 bases. V was clipped by 0 bases and J by 1 base; unmatched bases: 10. This CDR3 has 18 residues. Looked up from germline, CDR1 is LGHNA and CDR2 is YSLEER. The CDR3 region has the DNA TGCGCCAGCAGCCAAGATGTGGGCGGGGGGACCCTCCAAGAGACCCAGTACTTC. Its protein is CASSQDVGGGTLQETQYF.

The chain couples TRBV9 to TRBJ2-7; 10 bases are shared with TRBD1. The CDR3 totals 15 residues. V lost 4 bases, J lost 7 bases, and 11 bases stayed unmatched. CDR1 and CDR2 from the germline V gene are SGDLS and YYNGEE. CDR3 DNA sequence: TGTGCCAGCAGCCCTCACGGACAGGGGGTGGGAGAGCAGTACTTC. Amino acid sequence: CASSPHGQGVGEQYF.

This clone was seen a few times. The CDR3 nucleotides read TGTGCCAGCAGTGAAGGGACAATTAATGAAAAACTGTTTTTT. Amino acid sequence: CASSEGTINEKLFF. V is TRBV6-1 and J is TRBJ1-4; the D gene is possibly TRBD1 (5 bases). Germline V lookup: CDR1 MNHNS, CDR2 SASEGT. The CDR3 is made up of 14 amino acids. V was pared by 1 base and J by 4 bases, with 7 bases between.

This chain links TRBV5-1 with TRBJ2-1; 8 bases map to TRBD1. The ends lost 0 bases at V and 2 bases at J; junction bases unmatched: 1. The CDR3 is made up of 15 amino acids. The V gene's germline CDR1 is SGHRS and CDR2 YFSETQ. CDR3 sequence reads: CASSLGQGPYNEQFF. For the CDR3, the DNA is TGCGCCAGCAGCTTGGGACAGGGGCCCTACAATGAGCAGTTCTTC. Filled out from reference TRBV5-1 and TRBJ2-1, the complete variable domain reads KAGVTQTPRYLIKTRGQQVTLSCSPISGHRSVSWYQQTPGQGLQFLFEYFSETQRNKGNFPGRFSGRQFSNSRSEMNVSTLELGDSALYLCASSLGQGPYNEQFFGPGTRLTVL.

There are a few counts of this clone. V usage is TRBV4-1 and J usage is TRBJ2-5; a weak D match, TRBD1 (5 bases). Germline V gene lookup returns CDR1 MGHRA and CDR2 YSYEKL. This CDR3 has 13 residues. The germline V and J ends were trimmed by 5 bases and 1 base, with 8 bases remaining between them. CDR3 residues: CASSRQIQETQYF. The CDR3 coding sequence is TGCGCCAGCAGCAGACAGATCCAAGAGACCCAGTACTTC.

The rearrangement links TRBV6-5 to TRBJ2-7; D is tentatively TRBD1 or TRBD2 (8 bases each). Trimming pared 10 bases from V and 7 bases from J, leaving 20 bases between. This CDR3 comprises 13 residues. Germline V gene lookup returns CDR1 MNHEY and CDR2 SVGAGI. The CDR3 loop is CATAPGGTGEQYF. The CDR3 nucleotides read TGTGCCACCGCCCCGGGGGGGACAGGAGAGCAGTACTTC.

This clone was found a few times. The V gene is TRBV4-3, the J gene TRBJ1-1; D call uncertain. The CDR3 has 13 amino acids. The germline CDR1 and CDR2 sequences are LGHNA and YSLEER. The V gene lost 6 bases and the J gene lost 2 bases, with 10 bases spanning the gap. The chain's CDR3 is CASSFGRNTEAFF. The CDR3 coding sequence is TGCGCCAGCAGTTTCGGACGCAACACTGAAGCTTTCTTT.

The V call is TRBV6-4, the J call TRBJ2-3; D unclear. Looked up from germline, CDR1 is MRHNA and CDR2 is SNTAGT. CDR3 length: 11 residues. The V end lost 5 bases, the J end lost 4 bases, and 4 bases lay between the germline ends. In DNA form, the CDR3 reads TGTGCCAGCAGTAGGGCAGATACGCAGTATTTT. Its protein product is CASSRADTQYF.

The CDR3 loop is CASTSRSTDTQYF. The DNA of the CDR3 is TGTGCCAGCACCTCCAGGAGCACAGATACGCAGTATTTT. The chain joins TRBV2 to TRBJ2-3; D uncertain. V was trimmed by 7 bases and J by 0 bases, leaving 8 bases between them. The CDR3 totals 13 residues. Germline CDR1 and CDR2: SNHLY and FYNNEI.